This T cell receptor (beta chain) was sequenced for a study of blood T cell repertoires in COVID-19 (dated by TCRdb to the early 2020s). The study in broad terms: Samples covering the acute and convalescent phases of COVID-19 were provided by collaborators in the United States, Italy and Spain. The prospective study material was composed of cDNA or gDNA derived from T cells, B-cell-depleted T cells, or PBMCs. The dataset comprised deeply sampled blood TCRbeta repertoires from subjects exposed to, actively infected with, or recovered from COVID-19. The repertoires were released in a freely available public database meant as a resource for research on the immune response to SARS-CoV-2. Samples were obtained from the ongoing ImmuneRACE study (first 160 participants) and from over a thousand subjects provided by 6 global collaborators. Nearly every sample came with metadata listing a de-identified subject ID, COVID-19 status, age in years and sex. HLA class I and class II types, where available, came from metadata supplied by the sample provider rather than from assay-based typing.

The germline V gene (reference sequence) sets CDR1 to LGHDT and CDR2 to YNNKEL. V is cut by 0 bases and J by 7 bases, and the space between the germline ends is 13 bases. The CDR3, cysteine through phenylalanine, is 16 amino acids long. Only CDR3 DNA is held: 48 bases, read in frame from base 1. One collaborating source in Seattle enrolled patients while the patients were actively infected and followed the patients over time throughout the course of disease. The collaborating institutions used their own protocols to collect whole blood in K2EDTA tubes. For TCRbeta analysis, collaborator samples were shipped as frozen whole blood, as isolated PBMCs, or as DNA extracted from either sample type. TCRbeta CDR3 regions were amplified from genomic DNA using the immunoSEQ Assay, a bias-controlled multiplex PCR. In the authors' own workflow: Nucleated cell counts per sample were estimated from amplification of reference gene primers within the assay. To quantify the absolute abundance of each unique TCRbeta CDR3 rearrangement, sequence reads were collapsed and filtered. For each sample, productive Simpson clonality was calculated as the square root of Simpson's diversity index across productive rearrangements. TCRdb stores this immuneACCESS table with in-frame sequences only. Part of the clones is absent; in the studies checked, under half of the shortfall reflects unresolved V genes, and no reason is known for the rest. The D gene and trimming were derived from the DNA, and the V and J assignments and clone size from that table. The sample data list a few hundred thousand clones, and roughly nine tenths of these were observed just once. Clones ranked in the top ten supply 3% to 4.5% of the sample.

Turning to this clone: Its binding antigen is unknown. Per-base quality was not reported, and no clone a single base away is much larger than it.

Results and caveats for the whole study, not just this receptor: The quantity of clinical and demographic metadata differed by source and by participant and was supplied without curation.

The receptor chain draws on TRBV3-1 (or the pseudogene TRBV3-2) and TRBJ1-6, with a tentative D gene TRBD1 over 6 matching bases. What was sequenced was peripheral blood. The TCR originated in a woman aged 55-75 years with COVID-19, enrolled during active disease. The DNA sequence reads TGTGCCAGCAGCCAAGATTGGGCAGGGGTGAATTCACCCCTCCACTTT. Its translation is CASSQDWAGVNSPLHF.